The entry that follows covers one T cell receptor (beta chain) sequence. Its cognate antigen is unknown. These data originate in a study of T cell responses to AZD1222 COVID-19 vaccine. Broader study findings: At study baseline, merely six AZD1222 recipients were seropositive. Variant regions that are unmutated are reportedly the target of nearly half of spike-specific TCRs. The sample set comprised mostly white British donors with more females, and clonal diversity was possibly underestimated.

The CDR3 length is 14 residues. With 1 base removed from V and 2 bases from J, the gap between germline ends came to 8 bases. The germline gives CDR1 SGHNT, CDR2 YYREEE (reference sequence). This table comes from immunoSEQ multiplex PCR, and its TCRdb copy is limited to in-frame clones, with some not included. The data show over 100,000 clones, more than 85% seen once. The starting material was peripheral blood, obtained on day 0 of AZD1222 vaccination. The TCR was taken from an adult in good health. The J gene is TRBJ2-3, the V gene TRBV5-4; no clear D gene. The CDR3 nucleotides are TGTGCCAGCAGCTTGTTGGGCTACACAGATACGCAGTATTTT. This sequence encodes CASSLLGYTDTQYF.